This TCR beta chain was sequenced during a study of response to subunit inactivated influenza vaccine. TCRdb reanalysed the RT-PCR reads using MiXCR and keeps one entry per CDR3 protein. The repertoire includes 160,000 or so distinct CDR3 sequences, approximately 11% of them detected once, and roughly 12% sits in the top ten. Germline V CDR1 and CDR2: SGHAT, FQDESV (reference sequence). V was cut by 2 bases and J by 2 bases, with 13 bases left in between. This CDR3 is 16 amino acids long. This sample comprised non-naive T cells sorted from PBMCs, obtained 35 to 45 days after vaccination. This chain connects TRBV11-1 to TRBJ2-1, with D possibly matching TRBD1 (5 bases). The TCR originated in a man between 50 and 59 years old who received an inactivated influenza vaccine. The CDR3 loop is CASSLSRQGPYNEQFF. The CDR3, as DNA: TGTGCCAGCAGCTTATCTCGGCAGGGCCCCTACAATGAGCAGTTCTTC. The variable domain in full, with the rest retrieved from reference TRBV11-1 and TRBJ2-1, is EAEVAQSPRYKITEKSQAVAFWCDPISGHATLYWYRQILGQGPELLVQFQDESVVDDSQLPKDRFSAERLKGVDSTLKIQPAELGDSAMYLCASSLSRQGPYNEQFFGPGTRLTVL.